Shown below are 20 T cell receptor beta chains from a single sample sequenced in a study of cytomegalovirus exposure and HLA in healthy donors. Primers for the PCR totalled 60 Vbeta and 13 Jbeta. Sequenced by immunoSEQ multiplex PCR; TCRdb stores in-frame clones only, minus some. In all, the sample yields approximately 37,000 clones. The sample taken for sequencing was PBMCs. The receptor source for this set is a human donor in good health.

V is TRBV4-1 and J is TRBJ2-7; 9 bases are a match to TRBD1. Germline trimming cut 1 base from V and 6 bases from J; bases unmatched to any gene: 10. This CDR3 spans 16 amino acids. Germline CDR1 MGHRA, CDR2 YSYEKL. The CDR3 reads CASSQGLTGGAGEQYF. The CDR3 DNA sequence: TGCGCCAGCAGCCAAGGCCTGACAGGGGGAGCCGGCGAGCAGTACTTC.

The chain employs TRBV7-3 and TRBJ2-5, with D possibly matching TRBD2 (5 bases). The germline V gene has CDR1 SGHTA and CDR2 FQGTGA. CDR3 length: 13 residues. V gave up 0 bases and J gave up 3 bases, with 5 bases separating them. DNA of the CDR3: TGTGCCAGCAGCTTAACGGGAGAAGAGACCCAGTACTTC. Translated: CASSLTGEETQYF.

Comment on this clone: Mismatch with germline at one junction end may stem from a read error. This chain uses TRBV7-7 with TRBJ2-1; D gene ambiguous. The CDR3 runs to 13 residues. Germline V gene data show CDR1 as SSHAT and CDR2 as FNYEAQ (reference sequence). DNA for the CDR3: TGTGCTAGCAGCTTAGCTTATTTCGATGAGCAGTTCTTC. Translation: CASSLAYFDEQFF.

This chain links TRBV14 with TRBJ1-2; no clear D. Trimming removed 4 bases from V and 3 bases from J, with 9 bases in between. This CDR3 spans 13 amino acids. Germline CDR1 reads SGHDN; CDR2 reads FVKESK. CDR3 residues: CASSPSGHYGYTF. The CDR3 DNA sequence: TGTGCCAGCAGCCCCTCTGGGCACTATGGCTACACCTTC.

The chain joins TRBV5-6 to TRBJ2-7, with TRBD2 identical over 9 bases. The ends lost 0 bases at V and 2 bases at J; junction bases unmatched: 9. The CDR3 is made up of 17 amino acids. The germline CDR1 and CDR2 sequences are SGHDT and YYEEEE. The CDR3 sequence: CASSLGSGGSSAYEQYF. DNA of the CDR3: TGTGCCAGCAGCTTGGGGAGCGGGGGGTCCAGCGCCTACGAGCAGTACTTC.

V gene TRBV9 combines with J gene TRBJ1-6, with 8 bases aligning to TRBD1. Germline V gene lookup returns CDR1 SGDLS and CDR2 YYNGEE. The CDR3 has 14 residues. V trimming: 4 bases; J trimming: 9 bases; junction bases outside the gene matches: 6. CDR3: CASSLDRVGSPLHF. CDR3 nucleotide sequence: TGTGCCAGCAGCCTGGACAGGGTTGGTTCACCCCTCCACTTT. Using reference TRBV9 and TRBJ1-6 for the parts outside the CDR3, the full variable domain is DSGVTQTPKHLITATGQRVTLRCSPRSGDLSVYWYQQSLDQGLQFLIQYYNGEERAKGNILERFSAQQFPDLHSELNLSSLELGDSALYFCASSLDRVGSPLHFGNGTRLTVT.

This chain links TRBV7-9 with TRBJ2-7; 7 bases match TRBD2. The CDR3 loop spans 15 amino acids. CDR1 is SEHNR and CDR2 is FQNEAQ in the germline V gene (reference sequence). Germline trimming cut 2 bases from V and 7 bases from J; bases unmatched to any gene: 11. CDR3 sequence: CASSLFGGGIGEQYF. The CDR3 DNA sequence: TGTGCCAGCAGCTTATTCGGGGGAGGGATAGGGGAGCAGTACTTC.

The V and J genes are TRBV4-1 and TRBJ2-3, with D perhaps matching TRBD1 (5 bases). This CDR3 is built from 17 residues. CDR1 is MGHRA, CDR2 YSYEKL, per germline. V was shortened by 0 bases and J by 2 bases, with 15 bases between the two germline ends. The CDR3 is CASSQEGSGISTDTQYF. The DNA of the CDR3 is TGCGCCAGCAGCCAAGAAGGTTCAGGGATTTCCACAGATACGCAGTATTTT.

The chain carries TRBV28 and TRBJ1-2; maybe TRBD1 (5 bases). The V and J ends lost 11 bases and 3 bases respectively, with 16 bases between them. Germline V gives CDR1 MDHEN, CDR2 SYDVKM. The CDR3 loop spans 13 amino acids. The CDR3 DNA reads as TGTGCCGGGGGAGGGTGGGGGGACTATGGCTACACCTTC. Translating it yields CAGGGWGDYGYTF.

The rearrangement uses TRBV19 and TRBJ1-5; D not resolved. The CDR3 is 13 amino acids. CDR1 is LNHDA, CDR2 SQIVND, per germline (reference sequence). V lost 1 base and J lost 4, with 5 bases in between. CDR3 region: CASSIGENQPQHF. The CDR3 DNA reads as TGTGCCAGTAGTATAGGGGAGAATCAGCCCCAGCATTTT.

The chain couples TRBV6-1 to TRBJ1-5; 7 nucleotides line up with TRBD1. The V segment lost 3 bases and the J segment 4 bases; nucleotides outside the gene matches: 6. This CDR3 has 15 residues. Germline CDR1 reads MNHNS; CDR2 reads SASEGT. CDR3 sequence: CASSDFGQANQPQHF. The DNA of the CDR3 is TGTGCCAGCAGTGATTTCGGACAGGCTAATCAGCCCCAGCATTTT.

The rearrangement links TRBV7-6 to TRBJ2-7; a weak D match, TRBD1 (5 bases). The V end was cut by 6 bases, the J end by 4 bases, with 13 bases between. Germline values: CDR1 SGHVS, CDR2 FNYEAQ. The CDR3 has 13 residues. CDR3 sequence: CASSLRREYEQYF. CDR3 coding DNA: TGTGCCAGCAGTCTCCGCAGGGAATACGAGCAGTACTTC.

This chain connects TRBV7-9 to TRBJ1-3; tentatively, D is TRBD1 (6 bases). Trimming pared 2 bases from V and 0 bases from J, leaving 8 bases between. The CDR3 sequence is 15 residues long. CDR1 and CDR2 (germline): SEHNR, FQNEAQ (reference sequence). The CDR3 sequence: CASSLTGTSGNTIYF. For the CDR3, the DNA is TGTGCCAGCAGCTTAACAGGGACCTCTGGAAACACCATATATTTT.

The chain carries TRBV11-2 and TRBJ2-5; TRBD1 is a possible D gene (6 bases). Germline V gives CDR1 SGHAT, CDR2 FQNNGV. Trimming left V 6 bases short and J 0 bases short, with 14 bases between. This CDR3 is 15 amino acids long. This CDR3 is CASRAGTKYQETQYF. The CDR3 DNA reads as TGTGCCAGCAGAGCCGGGACAAAGTACCAAGAGACCCAGTACTTC.

The DNA for the CDR3 is TGTGCCTGGAGTTACCTAGCGAACAATGAGCAGTTCTTC. Translated: CAWSYLANNEQFF. The chain carries TRBV30 and TRBJ2-1; possible D gene TRBD2, 6 bases. The CDR3 spans 13 residues. The V gene lost 2 bases and the J gene lost 5 bases, with 10 bases spanning the gap. Germline lookup yields CDR1 GTSNPN and CDR2 SVGIG (reference sequence).

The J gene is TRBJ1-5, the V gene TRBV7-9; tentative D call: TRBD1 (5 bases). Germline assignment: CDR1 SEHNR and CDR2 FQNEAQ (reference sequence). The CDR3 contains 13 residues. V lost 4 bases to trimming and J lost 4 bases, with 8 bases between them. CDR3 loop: CASSSRGNQPQHF. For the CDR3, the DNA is TGTGCCAGCAGCTCCCGGGGGAATCAGCCCCAGCATTTT.

In nucleotides, the CDR3 is TGTGCCAGCAGGCATAGCGGGGGGAAAGACTACAATGAGCAGTTCTTC. Protein sequence: CASRHSGGKDYNEQFF. The V and J genes are TRBV28 and TRBJ2-1; 10 bases map to TRBD2. Losses at the gene ends were 6 bases for V and 3 bases for J; bases not matched to a gene: 8. The germline V gene has CDR1 MDHEN and CDR2 SYDVKM. This CDR3 contains 16 residues. Full variable domain (outside the CDR3, taken from reference TRBV28 and TRBJ2-1): DVKVTQSSRYLVKRTGEKVFLECVQDMDHENMFWYRQDPGLGLRLIYFSYDVKMKEKGDIPEGYSVSREKKERFSLILESASTNQTSMYLCASRHSGGKDYNEQFFGPGTRLTVL.

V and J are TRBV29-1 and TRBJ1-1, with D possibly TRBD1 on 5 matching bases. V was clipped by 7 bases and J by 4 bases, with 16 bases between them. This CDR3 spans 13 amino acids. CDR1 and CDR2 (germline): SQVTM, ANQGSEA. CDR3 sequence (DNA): TGCAGCGATAATGGGGCCGTGGGCACTGAAGCTTTCTTT. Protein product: CSDNGAVGTEAFF.

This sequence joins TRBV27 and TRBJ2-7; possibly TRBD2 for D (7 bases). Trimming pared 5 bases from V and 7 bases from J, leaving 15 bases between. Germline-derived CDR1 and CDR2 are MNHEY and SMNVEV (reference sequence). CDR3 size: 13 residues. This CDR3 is CASSRGRGREQYF. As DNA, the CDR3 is TGTGCCAGCAGTCGGGGGAGGGGGAGAGAGCAGTACTTC.

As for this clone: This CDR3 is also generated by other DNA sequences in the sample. Written as DNA, the CDR3 is TGTGCCAGCAGCTTAGACAGGCTCGGCGGCAATCAGCCCCAGCATTTT. Its protein is CASSLDRLGGNQPQHF. The gene calls are TRBV7-4 and TRBJ1-5; a weak D match, TRBD1 (5 bases). The CDR3 contains 16 residues. Trimming pared 1 base from V and 2 bases from J, leaving 12 bases between. Per the germline V gene, CDR1 is SGHVT and CDR2 is SQSDAQ.